These 12 T cell receptor beta chains were all obtained from the same sample, sequenced in a study of blood T cells in healthy people across ages (dated by TCRdb to 2015 to 2017). The method behind the library was 5' RACE. For sequencing, an Illumina HiSeq 2500 was employed. A second PCR of roughly 7 to 12 cycles was run with a J-beta primer mix and a sample-barcoded 5' primer. The public reads were quality trimmed at Q25 with fastp and then assembled into clones with MiXCR by TCRdb, keeping productive beta chains. Identical CDR3 proteins give one entry, which carries the most common genes and DNA. The sample data list approximately 680,000 distinct CDR3 sequences, and about 32% of these were observed just once. 15% of the sample goes to the ten largest clones. The specimen sequenced was blood. These TCRs come from an elderly woman in good health. Donor details come from another sample of the same person, matched by shared clones.

The CDR3 DNA sequence: TGCAGCGTGATAGGACAGGGCCCCTATGGCTACACCTTC. This translates into CSVIGQGPYGYTF. The chain uses TRBV29-1 and TRBJ1-2; TRBD1 matches at 8 bases. The CDR3 is 13 amino acids. V was clipped by 6 bases and J by 4 bases; unmatched bases: 7. CDR1 and CDR2 (germline): SQVTM, ANQGSEA.

The CDR3 reads CSARPGVKETQYF. The CDR3 region has the DNA TGCAGTGCTAGACCGGGAGTCAAAGAGACCCAGTACTTC. The V gene is TRBV20-1, the J gene TRBJ2-5, with D perhaps matching TRBD2 (6 bases). Looked up from germline, CDR1 is DFQATT and CDR2 is SNEGSKA (reference sequence). The CDR3 loop spans 13 amino acids. Trimming took 2 bases from V and 3 from J, leaving 10 bases between them.

This clonotype was counted only a few times. This chain connects TRBV18 to TRBJ1-1; D remains unclear. There are 12 residues in the CDR3. The V end lost 3 bases, the J end lost 6 bases, and 8 bases lay between the germline ends. Looked up from germline, CDR1 is KGHSH and CDR2 is LQKENI. CDR3 protein: CASSPTSAEAFF. CDR3 coding DNA: TGTGCCAGCTCACCTACGTCCGCTGAAGCTTTCTTT.

This clonotype has more than one count but fewer than ten. CDR3: CASSLRTSESEQFF. The CDR3 nucleotides read TGTGCCAGCAGTTTGAGGACTAGCGAAAGTGAGCAGTTCTTC. The chain combines TRBV27 with TRBJ2-1, with TRBD2 identical over 9 bases. V lost 3 bases, J lost 9 bases, and 6 bases stayed unmatched. The CDR3 is 14 residues long. Germline V gene data show CDR1 as MNHEY and CDR2 as SMNVEV (reference sequence).

This clonotype was picked up a small number of times. The chain carries TRBV6-2 or TRBV6-3 and TRBJ2-1, with D perhaps assigned TRBD1 or TRBD2 (6 bases each). The CDR3 loop spans 15 amino acids. V shed 2 bases and J shed 4 bases, with 12 bases lying between them. Germline CDR1 MNHEY, CDR2 SVGEGT. This chain's CDR3 is CASSYGTGAYNEQFF. In nucleotides, the CDR3 is TGTGCCAGCAGTTACGGAACGGGGGCTTACAATGAGCAGTTCTTC.

The V and J genes are TRBV12-3 or TRBV12-4 and TRBJ1-6; D not resolved. V lost 4 bases, J lost 13 bases, and 11 bases lay in between. CDR3 length: 12 amino acids. CDR3 amino acids: CASSSGPGPLHF. CDR3 in DNA: TGTGCCAGCAGTTCTGGGCCAGGCCCCCTCCACTTT.

This clonotype was seen a handful of times. This CDR3 reads CASTFTGGSEKLFF. CDR3 nucleotide sequence: TGTGCCAGCACCTTTACAGGGGGCAGTGAAAAACTGTTTTTT. The rearrangement uses TRBV25-1 and TRBJ1-4; the match to TRBD1 covers 9 bases. CDR1 is MGHDK, CDR2 SYGVNS, per germline. This CDR3 comprises 14 residues. V dropped 7 bases and J dropped 7; count of bases not matched to a gene: 7.

V and J are TRBV24-1 and TRBJ2-2, with TRBD2 as a possible D gene (5 bases). The CDR3 runs to 14 residues. Trimming shortened V by 9 bases and J by 4 bases, and 14 bases separated the two germline ends. Germline V gives CDR1 KGHDR, CDR2 SFDVKD. The CDR3 reads CATGELGATGELFF. Written as DNA, the CDR3 is TGTGCCACCGGGGAGCTAGGAGCCACCGGGGAGCTGTTTTTT.

The V gene is TRBV30, the J gene TRBJ1-2; no reliable D call. Germline V lookup: CDR1 GTSNPN, CDR2 SVGIG (reference sequence). With 0 bases removed from V and 4 bases from J, the gap between germline ends came to 9 bases. CDR3 length: 13 residues. CDR3 protein: CAWSVGYLYGYTF. The CDR3 DNA reads TGTGCCTGGAGTGTAGGTTACCTCTATGGCTACACCTTC.

For this clonotype: A read error may account for a junction end that differs from germline. The rearrangement links TRBV12-3 or TRBV12-4 to TRBJ1-2; TRBD1 might be the D (6 bases). The CDR3 length is 18 residues. The CDR3 protein is CASNLRGGSRFRNYGYTF. The CDR3, as DNA: TGTGCCAGCAATTTAAGAGGGGGTAGTCGATTTAGAAACTATGGCTACACCTTC.

This clonotype was seen ten or more times. The rearrangement links TRBV20-1 to TRBJ2-5; D may be TRBD2 (5 bases). Trimming took 0 bases from V and 5 from J, leaving 16 bases between them. CDR1 and CDR2 from the germline V gene are DFQATT and SNEGSKA (reference sequence). This CDR3 contains 15 residues. The CDR3 region is CSARDLGRGSETQYF. The CDR3 nucleotides read TGCAGTGCTAGAGATCTTGGACGGGGTTCTGAGACCCAGTACTTC.

The chain recombines TRBV2 with TRBJ1-1; a weak D match, TRBD1 (5 bases). V was trimmed by 7 bases and J by 2 bases, leaving 17 bases between them. CDR1 and CDR2 from the germline V gene are SNHLY and FYNNEI. This CDR3 comprises 15 residues. DNA for the CDR3: TGTGCCAGCAACCGCGGACGGGGCCAAAACACTGAAGCTTTCTTT. This codes for CASNRGRGQNTEAFF.